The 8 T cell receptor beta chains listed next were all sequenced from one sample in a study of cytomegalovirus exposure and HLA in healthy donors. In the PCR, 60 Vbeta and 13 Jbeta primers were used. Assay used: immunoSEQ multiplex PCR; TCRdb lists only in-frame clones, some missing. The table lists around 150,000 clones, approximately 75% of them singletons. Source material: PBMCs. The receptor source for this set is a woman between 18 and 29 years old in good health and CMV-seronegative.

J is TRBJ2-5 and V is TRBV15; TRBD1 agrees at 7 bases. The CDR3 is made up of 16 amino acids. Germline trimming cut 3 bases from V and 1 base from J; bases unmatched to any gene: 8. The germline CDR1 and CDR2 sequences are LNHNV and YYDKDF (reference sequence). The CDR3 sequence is CATSSRTGVPQETQYF. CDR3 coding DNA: TGTGCCACCAGCAGCCGTACAGGGGTCCCCCAAGAGACCCAGTACTTC. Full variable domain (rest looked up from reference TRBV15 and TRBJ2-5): DAMVIQNPRYQVTQFGKPVTLSCSQTLNHNVMYWYQQKSSQAPKLLFHYYDKDFNNEADTPDNFQSRRPNTSFCFLDIRSPGLGDTAMYLCATSSRTGVPQETQYFGPGTRLLVL.

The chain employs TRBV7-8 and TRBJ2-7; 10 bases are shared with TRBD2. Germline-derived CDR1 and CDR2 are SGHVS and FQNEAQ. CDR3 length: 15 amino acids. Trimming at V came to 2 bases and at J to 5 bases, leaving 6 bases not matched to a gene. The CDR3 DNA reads TGTGCCAGCAGCTTACTAGCGGGAGTGGTCCACGAGCAGTACTTC. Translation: CASSLLAGVVHEQYF.

The CDR3 region has the DNA TGTGCCAGCAGTTCCGAAGCGGGAGTAGCCTACGAGCAGTACTTC. It specifies CASSSEAGVAYEQYF. The chain couples TRBV25-1 to TRBJ2-7, with TRBD2 matching over 8 bases. The CDR3 extends over 15 amino acids. The V and J ends lost 5 bases and 2 bases, in that order; junction bases with no gene match: 8. From germline, CDR1 is MGHDK and CDR2 SYGVNS.

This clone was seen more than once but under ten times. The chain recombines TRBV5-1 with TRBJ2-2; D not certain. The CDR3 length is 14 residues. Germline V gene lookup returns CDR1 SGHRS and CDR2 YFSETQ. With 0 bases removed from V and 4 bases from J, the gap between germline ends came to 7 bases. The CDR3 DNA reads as TGCGCCAGCAGCTTGGCGGTCGGCACCGGGGAGCTGTTTTTT. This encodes CASSLAVGTGELFF. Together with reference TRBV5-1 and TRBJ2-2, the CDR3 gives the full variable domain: KAGVTQTPRYLIKTRGQQVTLSCSPISGHRSVSWYQQTPGQGLQFLFEYFSETQRNKGNFPGRFSGRQFSNSRSEMNVSTLELGDSALYLCASSLAVGTGELFFGEGSRLTVL.

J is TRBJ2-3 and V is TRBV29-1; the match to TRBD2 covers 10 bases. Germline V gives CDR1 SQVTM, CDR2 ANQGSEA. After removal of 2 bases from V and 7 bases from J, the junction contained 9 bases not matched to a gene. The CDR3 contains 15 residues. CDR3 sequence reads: CSVEQSGGGGNTQYF. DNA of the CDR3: TGCAGCGTTGAACAAAGCGGGGGGGGCGGGAATACGCAGTATTTT.

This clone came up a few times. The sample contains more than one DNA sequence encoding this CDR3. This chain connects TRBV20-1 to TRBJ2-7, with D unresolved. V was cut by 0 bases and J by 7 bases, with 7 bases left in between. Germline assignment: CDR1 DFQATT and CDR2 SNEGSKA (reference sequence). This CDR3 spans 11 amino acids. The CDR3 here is CSARDSREQYF. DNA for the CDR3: TGCAGTGCTAGAGATTCTCGGGAGCAGTACTTC.

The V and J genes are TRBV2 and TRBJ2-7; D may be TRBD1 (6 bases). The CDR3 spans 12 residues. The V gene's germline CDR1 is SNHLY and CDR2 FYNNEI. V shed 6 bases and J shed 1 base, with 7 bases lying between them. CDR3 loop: CASSDRSYEQYF. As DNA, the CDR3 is TGTGCCAGCAGCGACAGGTCCTACGAGCAGTACTTC.

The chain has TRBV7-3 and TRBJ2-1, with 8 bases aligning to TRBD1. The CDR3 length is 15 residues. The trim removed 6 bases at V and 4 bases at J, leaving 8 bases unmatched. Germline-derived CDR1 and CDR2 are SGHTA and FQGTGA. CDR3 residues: CASSPTGGAYNEQFF. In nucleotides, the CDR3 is TGTGCCAGCAGTCCTACAGGGGGAGCATACAATGAGCAGTTCTTC.